The sequence of this T cell receptor beta chain was determined in a study of T cells after yellow fever vaccination. In the study overall: Fractions low in cell number were prepared with SMART-Seq v4 Ultra Low Input.

The TCR cDNA carried a universal primer site and UMIs from 5'RACE template switching. Using its own MiXCR run on the 5' RACE reads, TCRdb lists one record per CDR3 protein. The sample shows roughly 160,000 distinct CDR3 sequences, 6% to 7.5% of them seen only once. The sequencing used CD4+ T cells sorted from PBMCs, collected about 5 days after the first yellow fever vaccination. The clonotype comes from a man between 18 and 35 years old who received the YFV17D yellow fever vaccine.

CDR3 coding DNA: TGTGCCAGCAGCCAGGTCCCTACAGGAATAGTGAGAGGCACTGAAGCTTTCTTT. Protein product: CASSQVPTGIVRGTEAFF. The chain combines TRBV4-2 with TRBJ1-1; weak D call: TRBD1 (5 bases). V was shortened by 3 bases and J by 4 bases, with 24 bases between the two germline ends. CDR3 size: 18 residues. Germline assignment: CDR1 LGHNA and CDR2 YNFKEQ.